This T cell receptor beta chain was recovered during a study of cytomegalovirus exposure and HLA in healthy donors. The V gene's germline CDR1 is SGHVS and CDR2 FQNEAQ. This CDR3 spans 14 amino acids. V was cut by 5 bases and J by 0 bases, with 8 bases left in between. Vbeta (60) and Jbeta (13) primers were used in the PCR. TCRdb keeps only in-frame clones here, not all; method: immunoSEQ multiplex PCR. The repertoire holds about 200,000 clones, with 80% to 90% as singletons. This clonotype was sampled from a young man in good health and CMV-seronegative. This chain links TRBV7-8 with TRBJ1-3; D is ambiguous. The sequencing input was PBMCs. The CDR3 DNA follows: TGTGCCAGCAGCCATACAAACTCTGGAAACACCATATATTTT. This encodes CASSHTNSGNTIYF.